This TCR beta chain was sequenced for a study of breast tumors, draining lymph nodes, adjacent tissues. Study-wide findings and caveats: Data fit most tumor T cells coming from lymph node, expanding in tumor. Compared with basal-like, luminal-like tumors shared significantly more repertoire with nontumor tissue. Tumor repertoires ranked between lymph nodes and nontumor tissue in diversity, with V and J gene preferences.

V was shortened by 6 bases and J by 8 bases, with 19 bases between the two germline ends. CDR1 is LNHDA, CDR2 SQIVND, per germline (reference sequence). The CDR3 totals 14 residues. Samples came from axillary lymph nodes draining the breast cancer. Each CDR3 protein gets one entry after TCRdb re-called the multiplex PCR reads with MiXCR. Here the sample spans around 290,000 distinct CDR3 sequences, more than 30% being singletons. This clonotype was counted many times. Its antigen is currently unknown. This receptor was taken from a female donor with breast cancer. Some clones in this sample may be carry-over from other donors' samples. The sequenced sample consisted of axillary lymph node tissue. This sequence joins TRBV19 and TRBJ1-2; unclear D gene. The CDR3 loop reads CASSRSAPTLGYTF. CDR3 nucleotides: TGTGCCAGTAGCAGGTCCGCTCCAACCCTAGGCTACACCTTC.